Each of the 32 T cell receptor beta chains below was sequenced from the same sample in a study of T cell responses to AZD1222 COVID-19 vaccine (dated by TCRdb to the early 2020s). Library preparation used the immunoSEQ multiplex PCR assay. Held by TCRdb, this immuneACCESS table contains in-frame sequences only and omits some clones. Under half of the omission traces to an unresolved V gene where checked; the cause of the rest is unknown. A total of 150,000 to 200,000 clones appear in this sample, roughly 88% of them only once. Approximately 7.7% of the sample is held by the ten biggest clonotypes. Interpreted using the paper, the time point label stands for: baseline before first vaccination. The specimen was peripheral blood, collected on day 0 of AZD1222 vaccination. The receptors come from an adult in good health.

This rearrangement joins TRBV27 to TRBJ2-7, with D possibly being TRBD1 (6 bases). This CDR3 is built from 13 residues. The V and J ends lost 4 bases and 5 bases respectively, with 12 bases between them. CDR1 is MNHEY, CDR2 SMNVEV, per germline (reference sequence). CDR3 nucleotide sequence: TGTGCCAGCAGTTCCTGGACAGTTCACGAGCAGTACTTC. Translated: CASSSWTVHEQYF.

This clone showed up just a few times. The same CDR3 arises from other DNA sequences in this sample as well. The chain carries TRBV28 and TRBJ2-7; D call uncertain. V was trimmed by 5 bases and J by 1 base, leaving 9 bases between them. The CDR3 has 13 residues. From germline, CDR1 is MDHEN and CDR2 SYDVKM. The CDR3 protein is CASSPGSSYEQYF. CDR3 nucleotides: TGTGCCAGCAGTCCTGGATCGTCCTACGAGCAGTACTTC.

This clone was recorded once. The chain is built from TRBV5-1 and TRBJ2-6, with unresolved D. This CDR3 is 16 amino acids long. The germline V gene has CDR1 SGHRS and CDR2 YFSETQ. Trimming took 7 bases from V and 1 from J, leaving 15 bases between them. CDR3 in DNA: TGCGCCAGCCTTGCTGGTCCTAATTCTGGGGCCAACGTCCTGACTTTC. This sequence encodes CASLAGPNSGANVLTF. Filled out from reference TRBV5-1 and TRBJ2-6, the complete variable domain reads KAGVTQTPRYLIKTRGQQVTLSCSPISGHRSVSWYQQTPGQGLQFLFEYFSETQRNKGNFPGRFSGRQFSNSRSEMNVSTLELGDSALYLCASLAGPNSGANVLTFGAGSRLTVL.

The V and J genes are TRBV12-3 or TRBV12-4 and TRBJ2-7; 7 bases align to TRBD1. The CDR3 length is 13 residues. V was clipped by 6 bases and J by 7 bases; unmatched bases: 9. The CDR3 sequence is CASRTTGVVEQYF. CDR3 nucleotides: TGTGCCAGCAGAACCACAGGGGTCGTGGAGCAGTACTTC.

Worth noting for this clone: In the same sample, other DNA sequences code for this CDR3. The chain carries TRBV29-1 and TRBJ1-1; the D is unclear. The V gene lost 6 bases and the J gene lost 1 base, with 6 bases spanning the gap. This CDR3 has 11 residues. Germline CDR1 is SQVTM and CDR2 is ANQGSEA. CDR3 amino acids: CSVRANTEAFF. The CDR3 DNA sequence: TGCAGCGTGAGGGCGAACACTGAAGCTTTCTTT.

This sequence joins TRBV7-2 and TRBJ2-7; 7 bases fit TRBD2. Germline V lookup: CDR1 SGHTA, CDR2 FQGNSA. Germline trimming cut 3 bases from V and 5 bases from J; bases unmatched to any gene: 4. This CDR3 has 13 residues. The CDR3 sequence: CASSFGREDEQYF. CDR3 nucleotide sequence: TGTGCCAGCAGCTTCGGACGGGAGGACGAGCAGTACTTC.

V is TRBV16 and J is TRBJ1-5; 7 bases match TRBD1. Germline-derived CDR1 and CDR2 are KGHSY and FQNENV. V was clipped by 4 bases and J by 0 bases; unmatched bases: 3. The CDR3 contains 15 residues. The CDR3: CASSPTGNSNQPQHF. For the CDR3, the DNA is TGTGCCAGCAGCCCGACAGGGAATAGCAATCAGCCCCAGCATTTT.

V gene TRBV13 combines with J gene TRBJ1-6, with TRBD1 identical over 9 bases. This CDR3 has 16 residues. Germline V lookup: CDR1 PRHDT, CDR2 FYEKMQ (reference sequence). With 4 bases clipped from V and 14 bases from J, the junction kept 15 bases outside the gene matches. CDR3 loop: CASSSRDRAAGAALHF. CDR3 bases: TGTGCCAGCAGCTCCCGGGACAGGGCGGCCGGGGCGGCCCTCCACTTT.

The chain employs TRBV11-2 and TRBJ2-1; D unresolved. The CDR3 covers 15 residues. From germline, CDR1 is SGHAT and CDR2 FQNNGV. V lost 5 bases and J 0 bases, leaving 11 bases between the germline ends. CDR3 DNA sequence: TGTGCCAGCAGCCCCCTTGCGAGCTCCTACAATGAGCAGTTCTTC. Its protein product is CASSPLASSYNEQFF.

The chain joins TRBV30 to TRBJ1-6; the D gene is possibly TRBD1 (6 bases). Per germline, CDR1 GTSNPN and CDR2 SVGIG (reference sequence). This CDR3 is 17 amino acids long. V was clipped by 3 bases and J by 7 bases, with 22 bases between them. Here the CDR3 DNA reads TGTGCCTGGAGGATATTGGGCAGAGGGGGGGCCAATTCACCCCTCCACTTT. It encodes CAWRILGRGGANSPLHF.

V usage is TRBV6-5 and J usage is TRBJ2-1; 11 nucleotides match TRBD2. Germline CDR1 reads MNHEY; CDR2 reads SVGAGI. CDR3 length: 12 residues. With V trimmed by 6 bases and J by 10 bases, 2 bases remained unmatched. CDR3 sequence reads: CASRRTSGEQFF. The CDR3 DNA follows: TGTGCCAGCAGAAGGACTAGCGGGGAGCAGTTCTTC.

The chain's CDR3 is CASSLTGERGWETQYF. As DNA, the CDR3 is TGTGCCAGCAGCTTGACAGGGGAGCGGGGCTGGGAGACCCAGTACTTC. This chain connects TRBV5-6 to TRBJ2-5; D assignment may be TRBD1 or TRBD2 (7 bases each). Per the germline V gene, CDR1 is SGHDT and CDR2 is YYEEEE. Trimming cost V 1 base and J 5 bases, with 18 bases left between them. This CDR3 region has 16 residues.

The genes are TRBV4-3 and TRBJ1-3; D uncertain. Germline loops: CDR1 LGHNA, CDR2 YSLEER. The CDR3 is 14 amino acids. Trimming shortened V by 1 base and J by 4 bases, and 8 bases separated the two germline ends. CDR3 in amino acids: CASSQGGWGNTIYF. The CDR3 DNA reads as TGCGCCAGCAGCCAAGGAGGGTGGGGAAACACCATATATTTT.

This clone has just one count. The gene calls are TRBV5-1 and TRBJ2-1; D not certain. Trimming removed 0 bases at V and 5 bases at J, with 3 bases between. Germline-derived CDR1 and CDR2 are SGHRS and YFSETQ. The CDR3 has 12 residues. The DNA for the CDR3 is TGCGCCAGCAGCTTGGACGACAATGAGCAGTTCTTC. It specifies CASSLDDNEQFF.

The chain couples TRBV5-1 to TRBJ2-6; TRBD2 is a possible D gene (6 bases). Germline lookup yields CDR1 SGHRS and CDR2 YFSETQ. The CDR3 spans 15 residues. Trimming took 5 bases from V and 2 from J, leaving 11 bases between them. The CDR3 DNA reads as TGCGCCAGCAGGGGGGGTCCGGCTGGGGCCAACGTCCTGACTTTC. Translated: CASRGGPAGANVLTF.

V is TRBV3-1 (or the pseudogene TRBV3-2) and J is TRBJ2-7, with D perhaps TRBD1 (6 bases). Trimming took off 4 bases at V and 6 bases at J, with 19 bases between the two ends. This CDR3 comprises 15 residues. Germline CDR1 is LGHDT and CDR2 is YNNKEL (reference sequence). CDR3 nucleotide sequence: TGTGCCAGCAGCCTACGGGACACCCCTCCGGGCGAGCAGTACTTC. Translated: CASSLRDTPPGEQYF.

This chain joins TRBV11-2 and TRBJ2-2; no definite D call. V gave up 5 bases and J gave up 0 bases, with 10 bases separating them. Germline V gene lookup returns CDR1 SGHAT and CDR2 FQNNGV. This CDR3 comprises 15 residues. The DNA of the CDR3 is TGTGCCAGCAGCGCCACAACAGCGAACACCGGGGAGCTGTTTTTT. Protein sequence: CASSATTANTGELFF.

The chain carries TRBV7-6 and TRBJ1-3; 10 bases align to TRBD1. V lost 1 base, J lost 0 bases, and 6 bases stayed unmatched. The CDR3 extends over 18 amino acids. CDR1 and CDR2 (germline): SGHVS, FNYEAQ. CDR3 in amino acids: CASSLGGTGAVSGNTIYF. In DNA, the CDR3 is TGTGCCAGCAGCTTAGGAGGGACAGGGGCAGTCTCTGGAAACACCATATATTTT. Supplemented by reference TRBV7-6 and TRBJ1-3, the full variable domain reads GAGVSQSPRYKVTKRGQDVALRCDPISGHVSLYWYRQALGQGPEFLTYFNYEAQQDKSGLPNDRFSAERPEGSISTLTIQRTEQRDSAMYRCASSLGGTGAVSGNTIYFGEGSWLTVV.

V gene TRBV19 combines with J gene TRBJ1-4; TRBD1 agrees at 9 bases. Germline values: CDR1 LNHDA, CDR2 SQIVND (reference sequence). The CDR3 sequence is 14 residues long. The V gene end was trimmed by 8 bases and the J gene end by 4 bases; junction bases not matched to a gene: 5. The CDR3 sequence is CASGTGTINEKLFF. Here the CDR3 DNA reads TGTGCCAGTGGGACAGGGACTATTAATGAAAAACTGTTTTTT.

The gene calls are TRBV5-1 and TRBJ1-2; TRBD1 might be the D (5 bases). The CDR3 has 13 amino acids. Deletions cut 2 bases from V and 2 bases from J, with 7 bases between. CDR1 is SGHRS, CDR2 YFSETQ, per germline. CDR3 in amino acids: CASSFDRNYGYTF. Here the CDR3 DNA reads TGCGCCAGCAGCTTTGACAGAAACTATGGCTACACCTTC.

The chain links TRBV2 to TRBJ1-1; D gene uncertain. The CDR3 sequence is 14 residues long. The V and J ends lost 1 base and 8 bases respectively, with 14 bases between them. Germline-derived CDR1 and CDR2 are SNHLY and FYNNEI. CDR3 sequence (DNA): TGTGCCAGCAGTGAAGTCTTAAAGGTTGGGGAAGCTTTCTTT. This encodes CASSEVLKVGEAFF.

V and J are TRBV9 and TRBJ2-7, with D unresolved. V was cut by 3 bases and J by 4 bases, with 14 bases left in between. This CDR3 has 14 residues. CDR1 is SGDLS, CDR2 YYNGEE, per germline. CDR3 amino acids: CASSASPLFYEQYF. The CDR3 DNA reads TGTGCCAGCAGCGCATCACCGTTATTTTACGAGCAGTACTTC.

This clone was recorded once. The gene calls are TRBV7-9 and TRBJ2-7; 9 nucleotides match TRBD1. V lost 5 bases, J lost 4 bases, and 9 bases stayed unmatched. Germline lookup yields CDR1 SEHNR and CDR2 FQNEAQ (reference sequence). This CDR3 region has 15 residues. CDR3 DNA: TGTGCCAGCAGCAAACAGGGGGCAAATACATACGAGCAGTACTTC. Its translation is CASSKQGANTYEQYF.

The V call is TRBV9, the J call TRBJ1-6; D remains ambiguous. The length of the CDR3 is 14 residues. Germline assignment: CDR1 SGDLS and CDR2 YYNGEE. Deletions cut 4 bases from V and 11 bases from J, with 16 bases between. The DNA for the CDR3 is TGTGCCAGCAGCCCCCCGGAGTCTGGGACACCCCTCCACTTT. This encodes CASSPPESGTPLHF.

The chain uses TRBV11-2 and TRBJ1-4; D may be TRBD1 (6 bases). Germline V gives CDR1 SGHAT, CDR2 FQNNGV. Trimming shortened V by 3 bases and J by 5 bases, and 10 bases separated the two germline ends. The CDR3 is made up of 14 amino acids. The CDR3 bases are TGTGCCAGCAGCTTCGGGACAAGAAATGAAAAACTGTTTTTT. Translating it yields CASSFGTRNEKLFF.

The rearrangement uses TRBV11-3 and TRBJ2-1; D is ambiguous. Germline loops: CDR1 SGHNT, CDR2 YENEEA. The CDR3 runs to 13 residues. V lost 1 base, J lost 7 bases, and 8 bases lay in between. In DNA form, the CDR3 reads TGTGCCAGCAGCTTAGCCAGCCCGAATGAGCAGTTCTTC. Translation: CASSLASPNEQFF.

The chain combines TRBV11-2 with TRBJ1-5; D ambiguous. The CDR3 runs to 15 residues. Deletions cut 0 bases from V and 4 bases from J, with 10 bases between. CDR1 is SGHAT, CDR2 FQNNGV, per germline. The CDR3 reads CASSLDIAGNQPQHF. The CDR3 bases are TGTGCCAGCAGCTTAGATATTGCGGGGAATCAGCCCCAGCATTTT.

This clone was counted a single time. The chain joins TRBV7-2 to TRBJ1-6; tentatively, D is TRBD1 (5 bases). Germline CDR1 is SGHTA and CDR2 is FQGNSA. The germline V and J ends were trimmed by 1 base and 2 bases, with 12 bases remaining between them. The CDR3 has 17 amino acids. DNA for the CDR3: TGTGCCAGCAGCTTAGGGGGATGGGGGACCTATAATTCACCCCTCCACTTT. Residues: CASSLGGWGTYNSPLHF.

V usage is TRBV5-4 and J usage is TRBJ1-4; D unclear. The germline gives CDR1 SGHNT, CDR2 YYREEE (reference sequence). This CDR3 comprises 13 residues. Deletions cut 5 bases from V and 8 bases from J, with 13 bases between. CDR3 nucleotides: TGTGCCAGCAGAGTAGACCTCGAGGAAAAACTGTTTTTT. Encoded protein: CASRVDLEEKLFF.

The J gene is TRBJ1-1, the V gene TRBV29-1; a weak D match, TRBD1 (5 bases). V was shortened by 4 bases and J by 6 bases, with 9 bases between the two germline ends. Germline V gene lookup returns CDR1 SQVTM and CDR2 ANQGSEA. The CDR3 is made up of 11 amino acids. CDR3 sequence: CSVGRGAEAFF. The CDR3 region has the DNA TGCAGCGTTGGGAGGGGCGCTGAAGCTTTCTTT.

The rearrangement uses TRBV5-5 and TRBJ1-4; no firm D call. This CDR3 spans 11 amino acids. Germline-derived CDR1 and CDR2 are SGHKS and YYEKEE (reference sequence). V lost 6 bases and J 8 bases, leaving 8 bases between the germline ends. CDR3 residues: CASKGGEKLFF. The CDR3 DNA sequence: TGTGCCAGCAAGGGAGGGGAAAAACTGTTTTTT.

This clone turned up a few times. The chain couples TRBV6-5 to TRBJ2-7; unclear D gene. V was pared by 8 bases and J by 4 bases, with 15 bases between. The CDR3 has 13 amino acids. Germline CDR1 reads MNHEY; CDR2 reads SVGAGI. This CDR3 is CASSALVGYEQYF. The CDR3, as DNA: TGTGCCAGCTCGGCACTCGTCGGGTACGAGCAGTACTTC.